Listed below are T cell receptor beta chains from one sample, sequenced in a study of T cell repertoires in aging, cancer and after chemotherapy. TCRdb re-called the multiplex PCR reads with MiXCR, one entry per CDR3 protein. The data show around 8,900 distinct CDR3 sequences, approximately 32% seen once. Sequencing was performed on blood. These receptors originate from a human donor in good health. CDR3s include the opening cysteine and the closing phenylalanine or tryptophan. Each record gives: clone size, V gene, D gene, J gene, CDR3 protein, CDR3 DNA. The D gene is left open where the match is weak. Size tells how often a clone was seen (once, few, many) or the class of an expanded clone, and some rows leave it out.

clone_size: NA
v_call: TRBV12-3/TRBV12-4
d_call: NA
j_call: TRBJ2-7
cdr3_aa: CASRLRDGLYEQYF
cdr3_nt: TGTGCCAGCAGACTCCGGGACGGACTATACGAGCAGTACTTC

clone_size: few
v_call: TRBV13
d_call: NA
j_call: TRBJ2-3
cdr3_aa: CASSLGLRSTDTQYF
cdr3_nt: TGTGCCAGCAGCTTAGGCCTAAGGAGCACAGATACGCAGTATTTT

clone_size: NA
v_call: TRBV7-2
d_call: NA
j_call: TRBJ1-5
cdr3_aa: CASSSPGEPQHF
cdr3_nt: TGTGCCAGCAGCTCCCCGGGAGAGCCCCAGCATTTT

clone_size: NA
v_call: TRBV27
d_call: NA
j_call: TRBJ2-1
cdr3_aa: CASSPLSWGASSYNEQFF
cdr3_nt: TGTGCCAGCAGTCCCCTGAGCTGGGGGGCAAGCTCCTACAATGAGCAGTTCTTC

clone_size: few
v_call: TRBV5-6
d_call: NA
j_call: TRBJ2-1
cdr3_aa: CASSLAGPGSYNEQFF
cdr3_nt: TGTGCCAGCAGCTTGGCAGGTCCAGGCTCCTACAATGAGCAGTTCTTC

clone_size: few
v_call: TRBV6-2/TRBV6-3
d_call: NA
j_call: TRBJ2-5
cdr3_aa: CASSASTPSQETQYF
cdr3_nt: TGTGCCAGCAGTGCGTCCACCCCCAGCCAAGAGACCCAGTACTTC

clone_size: few
v_call: TRBV7-9
d_call: TRBD1
j_call: TRBJ2-5
cdr3_aa: CASSSLTGVETQYF
cdr3_nt: TGTGCCAGCAGCTCGCTGACAGGGGTTGAGACCCAGTACTTC

clone_size: NA
v_call: TRBV5-6
d_call: NA
j_call: TRBJ2-7
cdr3_aa: CASSKEGAFSYEQYF
cdr3_nt: TGCGCCAGCAGCAAGGAGGGGGCCTTCTCCTACGAGCAGTACTTC

clone_size: NA
v_call: TRBV7-9
d_call: NA
j_call: TRBJ2-6
cdr3_aa: CASSSRANRASHSGANVLTF
cdr3_nt: TGTGCCAGCAGCTCACGTGCTAACAGGGCCTCCCACTCTGGGGCCAACGTCCTGACTTTC

clone_size: few
v_call: TRBV19
d_call: TRBD1
j_call: TRBJ1-1
cdr3_aa: CASSTGTVMNTEAFF
cdr3_nt: TGTGCCAGTAGTACAGGGACAGTCATGAACACTGAAGCTTTCTTT

clone_size: NA
v_call: TRBV5-5
d_call: NA
j_call: TRBJ2-7
cdr3_aa: CASSWGGRVTEQYF
cdr3_nt: TGTGCCAGCAGCTGGGGCGGCAGGGTAACCGAGCAGTACTTC

clone_size: few
v_call: TRBV7-6
d_call: NA
j_call: TRBJ1-5
cdr3_aa: CASSLAWGSNQPQHF
cdr3_nt: TGTGCCAGCAGCTTAGCATGGGGGAGCAATCAGCCCCAGCATTTT

clone_size: NA
v_call: TRBV7-2
d_call: TRBD1
j_call: TRBJ1-4
cdr3_aa: CASSLGPHRGEMEKLFF
cdr3_nt: TGTGCCAGCAGCTTAGGGCCTCACAGGGGGGAGATGGAAAAACTGTTTTTT

clone_size: NA
v_call: TRBV11-2
d_call: NA
j_call: TRBJ2-7
cdr3_aa: CASSLDPSESYEQYF
cdr3_nt: TGTGCCAGCAGCTTGGATCCCTCAGAGTCCTACGAGCAGTACTTC

clone_size: NA
v_call: TRBV11-1
d_call: TRBD2
j_call: TRBJ2-3
cdr3_aa: CASSAGAGVTDTQYF
cdr3_nt: TGTGCCAGCAGCGCCGGGGCGGGGGTCACAGATACGCAGTATTTT

clone_size: NA
v_call: TRBV6-5
d_call: NA
j_call: TRBJ1-2
cdr3_aa: CASSHGSGQHGYTF
cdr3_nt: TGTGCCAGCAGCCACGGGTCAGGGCAGCATGGCTACACCTTC

clone_size: NA
v_call: TRBV28
d_call: TRBD1
j_call: TRBJ1-5
cdr3_aa: CASSLYRGPQPQHF
cdr3_nt: TGTGCCAGCAGTTTGTACAGGGGGCCCCAGCCCCAGCATTTT

clone_size: NA
v_call: TRBV30
d_call: TRBD1
j_call: TRBJ1-6
cdr3_aa: CAWTGQGININSPLHF
cdr3_nt: TGTGCCTGGACGGGACAGGGAATAAATATTAATTCACCCCTCCACTTT

clone_size: NA
v_call: TRBV27
d_call: NA
j_call: TRBJ1-2
cdr3_aa: CASSREGPNYGYTF
cdr3_nt: TGTGCCAGCAGCCGCGAGGGGCCTAACTATGGCTACACCTTC

clone_size: NA
v_call: TRBV6-2/TRBV6-3
d_call: TRBD1
j_call: TRBJ1-2
cdr3_aa: CASSNTQGEGYGYTF
cdr3_nt: TGTGCCAGCAGTAACACTCAGGGGGAAGGCTATGGCTACACCTTC

clone_size: NA
v_call: TRBV5-5
d_call: NA
j_call: TRBJ2-1
cdr3_aa: CARSLEAGLGEQFF
cdr3_nt: TGTGCCAGAAGCTTGGAGGCGGGGTTGGGCGAGCAGTTCTTC

clone_size: NA
v_call: TRBV27
d_call: NA
j_call: TRBJ1-6
cdr3_aa: CASSPMGVRNSPLHF
cdr3_nt: TGTGCCAGCAGTCCGATGGGAGTTCGGAATTCACCCCTCCACTTT

clone_size: NA
v_call: TRBV7-9
d_call: TRBD1
j_call: TRBJ2-1
cdr3_aa: CASSLSEQGYNEQFF
cdr3_nt: TGTGCCAGCAGCTTATCTGAACAGGGGTACAATGAGCAGTTCTTC

clone_size: NA
v_call: TRBV6-5
d_call: NA
j_call: TRBJ1-1
cdr3_aa: CAISDLVMNTEAFF
cdr3_nt: TGTGCCATCAGTGATCTGGTCATGAACACTGAAGCTTTCTTT